The next 13 T cell receptor beta chains were all read from a single sample in a study of T cells in Graves' hyperthyroidism and ophthalmopathy. TCR beta CDR3 sequences were amplified from RNA transcripts. The study used the HTBI primer set for a first-round RT-PCR of the TCR CDR3. One entry per CDR3 protein results from TCRdb running MiXCR on the multiplex PCR reads. Of 400,000 to 550,000 distinct CDR3 sequences in the sample, around a quarter were seen once. The sequenced sample was blood. Receptors were obtained from a woman aged 25 to 39 with Graves' ophthalmopathy.

The chain carries TRBV20-1 and TRBJ1-5, with D perhaps matching TRBD1 (5 bases). Looked up from germline, CDR1 is DFQATT and CDR2 is SNEGSKA (reference sequence). The germline V and J ends were trimmed by 0 bases and 4 bases, with 13 bases remaining between them. The length of the CDR3 is 15 residues. CDR3 sequence: CSARDATAINQPQHF. The CDR3 DNA reads TGCAGTGCTAGAGACGCGACAGCCATTAATCAGCCCCAGCATTTT.

This clonotype was observed at least ten times. A read error may produce the germline difference seen at one junction end. The rearrangement joins TRBV5-1 to TRBJ1-1, with D possibly being TRBD1 (6 bases). This CDR3 has 13 residues. Germline values: CDR1 SGHRS, CDR2 YFSETQ. The CDR3 nucleotides are TGCGCCACCAGCGGACAGCTGAACACTGAAGCTTTCTTT. Amino acids: CATSGQLNTEAFF.

V usage is TRBV20-1 and J usage is TRBJ2-7; 8 bases are a match to TRBD1. Germline V lookup: CDR1 DFQATT, CDR2 SNEGSKA (reference sequence). Unmatched junction bases numbered 11, after V lost 5 bases and J lost 5 bases. The CDR3 contains 14 residues. DNA of the CDR3: TGCAGTGCTGGTACCACGGACAGGGATCACGAGCAGTACGTC. As protein: CSAGTTDRDHEQYV.

This clonotype was seen many times. The J gene is TRBJ2-5, the V gene TRBV3-1; 7 bases are shared with TRBD2. Germline V gives CDR1 LGHDT, CDR2 YNNKEL (reference sequence). The CDR3 contains 16 residues. With 0 bases clipped from V and 5 bases from J, the junction kept 9 bases outside the gene matches. The CDR3 sequence: CASSQDVRGLGETQYF. The CDR3 DNA reads TGTGCCAGCAGCCAAGATGTGCGGGGGTTGGGTGAGACCCAGTACTTC.

This clonotype was detected many times. V is TRBV19 and J is TRBJ1-2, with no clear D. The CDR3 sequence is 15 residues long. Germline CDR1 LNHDA, CDR2 SQIVND (reference sequence). The V end was cut by 7 bases, the J end by 5 bases, with 20 bases between. CDR3 amino acids: CASISNTGDWYGYTF. CDR3 bases: TGTGCCAGTATTTCGAACACCGGGGATTGGTATGGCTACACCTTC.

The V and J genes are TRBV19 and TRBJ1-1; D remains ambiguous. Germline loops: CDR1 LNHDA, CDR2 SQIVND (reference sequence). Trimming pared 9 bases from V and 4 bases from J, leaving 15 bases between. This CDR3 spans 13 amino acids. For the CDR3, the DNA is TGTGCCAGCCAACCTTTAGGGCGCACTGAAGCTTTCTTT. Amino acid sequence: CASQPLGRTEAFF.

The table lists this clonotype with many counts. The chain employs TRBV28 and TRBJ2-7; D not certain. Germline CDR1 and CDR2: MDHEN and SYDVKM. The CDR3 spans 16 residues. The germline V and J ends were trimmed by 5 bases and 2 bases, with 19 bases remaining between them. The CDR3 region is CASSPLKQISTYEQYF. As DNA, the CDR3 is TGTGCCAGCAGTCCTCTCAAACAAATCTCAACCTACGAGCAGTACTTC. The whole variable domain, remainder taken from reference TRBV28 and TRBJ2-7, is DVKVTQSSRYLVKRTGEKVFLECVQDMDHENMFWYRQDPGLGLRLIYFSYDVKMKEKGDIPEGYSVSREKKERFSLILESASTNQTSMYLCASSPLKQISTYEQYFGPGTRLTVT.

In this sample, this clonotype turned up many times. CDR3 region: CASTTSTGIQETQYF. The DNA of the CDR3 is TGTGCCAGCACCACGTCGACAGGGATCCAAGAGACCCAGTACTTC. The chain links TRBV12-3 or TRBV12-4 to TRBJ2-5; 7 bases fit TRBD1. V gave up 7 bases and J gave up 1 base; unmatched junction bases: 9. This CDR3 region has 15 residues.

Worth noting for this clonotype: One base away lies a much larger clone, so this may be a sequencing read error. V usage is TRBV10-3 and J usage is TRBJ1-3; D unclear. Trimming took off 6 bases at V and 0 bases at J, with 6 bases between the two ends. CDR1 is ENHRY and CDR2 is SYGVKD in the germline V gene. The CDR3 loop spans 13 amino acids. The CDR3 is CAIRVSSGNTIYF. The CDR3 DNA reads as TGTGCCATCAGGGTCAGCTCTGGAAACACCATATATTTT.

This clonotype was counted at least ten times. V is TRBV6-5 and J is TRBJ1-2; 7 nucleotides line up with TRBD1. Germline V gene sequence: CDR1 MNHEY, CDR2 SVGAGI. Trimming cost V 6 bases and J 1 base; bases outside gene matches: 8. The CDR3 has 15 amino acids. For the CDR3, the DNA is TGTGCCAGCAGAAAAGGGACAGCTTTTAACTATGGCTACACCTTC. Its translation is CASRKGTAFNYGYTF.

This clonotype was seen ten or more times. The chain employs TRBV20-1 and TRBJ2-7; the match to TRBD1 covers 8 bases. The V gene end was trimmed by 2 bases and the J gene end by 3 bases; junction bases not matched to a gene: 3. Per germline, CDR1 DFQATT and CDR2 SNEGSKA (reference sequence). This CDR3 contains 13 residues. CDR3 residues: CSARRTGRYEQYF. Written as DNA, the CDR3 is TGCAGTGCTAGACGGACAGGGCGCTACGAGCAGTACTTC.

This clonotype was picked up many times. The chain's CDR3 is CASSYGDRVGNQPQHF. The CDR3 DNA sequence: TGTGCCAGCAGTTACGGGGACAGGGTTGGCAATCAGCCCCAGCATTTT. This chain links TRBV6-5 with TRBJ1-5; 9 nucleotides agree with TRBD1. Looked up from germline, CDR1 is MNHEY and CDR2 is SVGAGI. The CDR3 covers 16 residues. V gave up 2 bases and J gave up 2 bases; unmatched junction bases: 4.

The chain has TRBV5-1 and TRBJ2-7; D unclear. The germline V gene encodes CDR1 SGHRS and CDR2 YFSETQ. The V end lost 0 bases, the J end lost 4 bases, and 8 bases lay between the germline ends. This CDR3 is built from 13 residues. CDR3 DNA: TGCGCCAGCAGCTTGGACAGCACTTACGAGCAGTACGTC. Translated: CASSLDSTYEQYV.